This is a list of T cell receptor beta chains from one sample in a study of shared clonotypes between healthy human individuals. Only in-frame clones appear in the TCRdb table, and some are missing; sequencing was by immunoSEQ multiplex PCR. The sample contains under 750,000 clones, around 77% of which appear only once. The sequenced material came from memory CD4+ T cells sorted from blood. The receptors were gathered from a woman aged 25 to 45 in good health. Each CDR3 is given with its conserved first and last residue. The D gene is left open where the match is weak. Clone size is shown for a subset of rows, as once, few, many or a class of expanded clone.

CDR3nt,CDR3aa,v_gene,abundance,d_gene,j_gene
TGTGCCAGCAGCTTAGATCTGGGACAGGCCAAAAAAGCTTTCTTT,CASSLDLGQAKKAFF,TRBV11-2,once,TRBD1,TRBJ1-1
TGTGCCACCGGGAAAGGACAGGGTGAAAGCGGCTACACCTTC,CATGKGQGESGYTF,TRBV15,NA,TRBD1,TRBJ1-2
TGTGCCAGCAGCGTACCTAGCGGGATTTTCTACGAGCAGTACTTC,CASSVPSGIFYEQYF,TRBV28,NA,TRBD2,TRBJ2-7
TGTGCCAGCAGCGTAGGCACTAGCGGGAAGACCCAGTACTTC,CASSVGTSGKTQYF,TRBV9,NA,TRBD2,TRBJ2-5
TGCGCCAGCAGCGGGACCCAGGGGGCAGATACGCAGTATTTT,CASSGTQGADTQYF,TRBV5-1,NA,TRBD1,TRBJ2-3
TGTGCCAGCAGTCGGACAGGGAGGTACGAGCAGTACTTC,CASSRTGRYEQYF,TRBV27,NA,TRBD1,TRBJ2-7
TGCAGCGTTGCCGGGACAGACAATCAGCCCCAGCATTTT,CSVAGTDNQPQHF,TRBV29-1,few,TRBD1,TRBJ1-5
TGTGCCAGGGGACTAGCGGTTGAGACAGATACGCAGTATTTT,CARGLAVETDTQYF,TRBV6-9,few,TRBD2,TRBJ2-3
TGTGCCAGCATTTCACTAGCGGGAGCGTACGAGCAGTACTTC,CASISLAGAYEQYF,TRBV6-1,NA,TRBD2,TRBJ2-7
TGTGCCAGCAGCTTGGGGGGGAGTGGGGCCAACGTCCTGACTTTC,CASSLGGSGANVLTF,TRBV5-4,NA,NA,TRBJ2-6
TGCGCCAGCAGCTCATCAGGGAGCGGCACTGAAGCTTTCTTT,CASSSSGSGTEAFF,TRBV5-1,NA,NA,TRBJ1-1
TGTGCCAGTAGTATTCGGACGGCTACTGCGAACACTGAAGCTTTCTTT,CASSIRTATANTEAFF,TRBV19,NA,NA,TRBJ1-1
TGTGCCTGGAGGGTCGAGGACAGGGACTCCTACGAGCAGTACTTC,CAWRVEDRDSYEQYF,TRBV30,NA,TRBD1,TRBJ2-7
TGCGCCAGCAGACCTAATCCCAACACTGGTTCTATGAACACTGAAGCTTTCTTT,CASRPNPNTGSMNTEAFF,TRBV23-1,NA,NA,TRBJ1-1
TGTGCCAGCAGTTCTACAGGGATTGTTGCTGGAAACACCATATATTTT,CASSSTGIVAGNTIYF,TRBV6-5,NA,NA,TRBJ1-3
TGTGCCAGCAGCCTAACTAGAACGGGAGAAAGGGTAGTTGAGCAGTTCTTC,CASSLTRTGERVVEQFF,TRBV7-6,NA,NA,TRBJ2-1
TGCAGCGCGGCGACAGGGGGTGGCTATGGCTACACCTTC,CSAATGGGYGYTF,TRBV29-1,NA,TRBD1,TRBJ1-2
TGTGCCTGGAGTGTACTAGGACAGGGGGCCGAAAAACTGTTTTTT,CAWSVLGQGAEKLFF,TRBV30,NA,TRBD1,TRBJ1-4
TGTGCCAGCAGCCCAGGGCGTAGGTCGGGAGGAACGGATACGCAGTATTTT,CASSPGRRSGGTDTQYF,TRBV7-2,NA,TRBD2,TRBJ2-3
TGTGCCAGCAGCTTAAATATGGAGGGACCTGAAGCTTTCTTT,CASSLNMEGPEAFF,TRBV7-9,NA,NA,TRBJ1-1
TGCGCCAGCAGCCCGGGGAACACCGGGGAGCTGTTTTTT,CASSPGNTGELFF,TRBV5-1,few,NA,TRBJ2-2
TGTGCCAGCAGCCAAGGGCAGGCGGGCTTTTTGACACCCCTCCACTTT,CASSQGQAGFLTPLHF,TRBV14,NA,NA,TRBJ1-6
TGTGCCAGCAGTTTAGGAGGAGGTGAAAGAAAACTGTTTTTT,CASSLGGGERKLFF,TRBV28,NA,NA,TRBJ1-4
TGTGCCAGCAGCATTCGGACAGCGAACTATGGCTACACCTTC,CASSIRTANYGYTF,TRBV21-1,NA,NA,TRBJ1-2
TGTGCCAGCAGCGACCTTTCTACAGGGTCATACAATGAGCAGTTCTTC,CASSDLSTGSYNEQFF,TRBV7-2,NA,NA,TRBJ2-1
TGCAGCGTTGGCTGGGACACTGAAGCTTTCTTT,CSVGWDTEAFF,TRBV29-1,NA,NA,TRBJ1-1
TGTGCCAGCAGCCGACGGACAGGACATCCCTACGAGCAGTACTTC,CASSRRTGHPYEQYF,TRBV6-6,once,TRBD1,TRBJ2-7
TGTGCCAGCAGAGTTAGCGGGGGGGGAGTCAATGAGCAGTTCTTC,CASRVSGGGVNEQFF,TRBV6-5,once,TRBD2,TRBJ2-1
TGTGCCAGCAGCCAAGATAAGGGTGGGAGCAATCAGCCCCAGCATTTT,CASSQDKGGSNQPQHF,TRBV4-2,NA,NA,TRBJ1-5
TGCGCCAGCAGCTTAGCTAGCGGGAGCTACAATGAGCAGTTCTTC,CASSLASGSYNEQFF,TRBV5-1,few,TRBD2,TRBJ2-1
TGTGCCAGCAGCGTAGGGGTCAACGTAGGGCTAGCGGGAGCCGGGGAGCTGTTTTTT,CASSVGVNVGLAGAGELFF,TRBV9,NA,TRBD2,TRBJ2-2
TGTGCCATCAGTGGGAACACTGAAGCTTTCTTT,CAISGNTEAFF,TRBV10-3,few,NA,TRBJ1-1
TGTGCCAGCAGCCAAGCCTTCGGTTACGAGCAGTACTTC,CASSQAFGYEQYF,TRBV7-2,NA,NA,TRBJ2-7
TGCGCCAGCAGCCAAGTATCGCAAATAGCCTACGAGCAGTACTTC,CASSQVSQIAYEQYF,TRBV4-1,NA,NA,TRBJ2-7
TGCGCCAGCAGCCGGACCCTCGGGGTGAACACTGAAGCTTTCTTT,CASSRTLGVNTEAFF,TRBV4-1,once,NA,TRBJ1-1
TGTGCCAGCAGTGGAGGGTCTACCGACAGTAGCTTCATCTACGAGCAGTACTTC,CASSGGSTDSSFIYEQYF,TRBV2,NA,NA,TRBJ2-7
TGTGCCAGCAGTGAAGGTTCCGGACAGGGCCAAAAACTGTTTTTT,CASSEGSGQGQKLFF,TRBV6-1,NA,TRBD1,TRBJ1-4
TGTGCCAGCAGCTTGGGGACAGGGGAGACGGGGACGCAGTATTTT,CASSLGTGETGTQYF,TRBV5-8,NA,TRBD1,TRBJ2-3
TGTGCCAGCAGCGTAGGGGGGTACGGGGCAGATACGCAGTATTTT,CASSVGGYGADTQYF,TRBV9,many,NA,TRBJ2-3
TGTGCCAGCTCACTCACAGGGATGGGAATCTACGAGCAGTACTTC,CASSLTGMGIYEQYF,TRBV18,NA,NA,TRBJ2-7
TGTGCCAGCAGTTCCCCGGCTGACCCAGCGGAGGGTGAAAAACTGTTTTTT,CASSSPADPAEGEKLFF,TRBV28,few,NA,TRBJ1-4
TGTGCCAGCTCACCAGCAGGGTACGAGCAGTACTTC,CASSPAGYEQYF,TRBV18,NA,NA,TRBJ2-7
TGTGCCAGCAGTGATGGGACAGGGGGCTACGAGCAGTACTTC,CASSDGTGGYEQYF,TRBV2,once,TRBD1,TRBJ2-7
TGCGCCAGCAGCCTTTCGGCAGGAGGGAATGAAAAACTGTTTTTT,CASSLSAGGNEKLFF,TRBV5-1,NA,NA,TRBJ1-4
TGTGCCAGTAGTGTAGCGGGAGGGCCCGGGGAGCTGTTTTTT,CASSVAGGPGELFF,TRBV19,NA,TRBD2,TRBJ2-2
TGTGCCAGCAGTACGGGGGAAAAACTGTTTTTT,CASSTGEKLFF,TRBV28,NA,NA,TRBJ1-4
TGCGCCAGCAGCCTCAACGGGGAGGCGGCCGGGGAGCTGTTTTTT,CASSLNGEAAGELFF,TRBV5-1,NA,NA,TRBJ2-2
TGTGCCAGTCGGGGACAGGTGGGCGAAAAACTGTTTTTT,CASRGQVGEKLFF,TRBV19,NA,TRBD1,TRBJ1-4
TGTGCCAGCAGCTTCATTGGGGGGAGGATAGGCTCCTACGAGCAGTACTTC,CASSFIGGRIGSYEQYF,TRBV7-2,once,NA,TRBJ2-7
TGTGCCTGGAGTCCTATAGAGACCTACGAGCAGTACTTC,CAWSPIETYEQYF,TRBV30,NA,NA,TRBJ2-7
TGTGCCAGCAGCTTTTTAGCCCCCAAACCCGCCTCCTACGAGCAGTACTTC,CASSFLAPKPASYEQYF,TRBV7-8,NA,NA,TRBJ2-7
TGCAGCGGCCGGGACAGTTCGTTGGACATTCAGTACTTC,CSGRDSSLDIQYF,TRBV29-1,NA,TRBD1,TRBJ2-4
TGTGCCAGCAGTTTCACCCCGGGACAGGTTAGCGGGGAAGCTTTCTTT,CASSFTPGQVSGEAFF,TRBV5-5,NA,TRBD1,TRBJ1-1